This TCR beta chain was identified in a study of blood T cell repertoires in COVID-19. On the study more broadly: Acute and convalescent COVID-19 samples came from the United States, Italy and Spain. Sample material is recorded as cDNA or gDNA derived from T cells, B-cell-depleted T cells, or PBMCs.

This clone was recorded once. Sequencing used immunoSEQ multiplex PCR; TCRdb keeps in-frame clones, though not all of them. The sample lists over 20,000 clones; 89% were seen once. This CDR3 is built from 18 residues. CDR1 and CDR2 from the germline V gene are SGHNT and YYREEE (reference sequence). With V trimmed by 4 bases and J by 3 bases, 8 bases remained unmatched. Sequencing was performed on peripheral blood. This receptor was taken from a human donor in a cohort sampled during active COVID-19. The chain couples TRBV5-4 to TRBJ2-4, with TRBD2 matching 15 bases. The CDR3 region has the DNA TGTGCCAGCAGCGGAGGACTAGCGGGAGGGCCGGGCAAAAACATTCAGTACTTC. Amino acids: CASSGGLAGGPGKNIQYF.